The sequence of this T cell receptor beta chain was determined in a study of OX40 agonist ivuxolimab in advanced cancers. The overall study: Cohort: more than 75% men, mean age about 62, aged roughly 23 to 90. Study-wide points: There was clonal expansion of CD4+ and CD8+ blood T cells by week 6 at 0.1 to 3.0 mg/kg. It was also the case that some nonresponders had low normalized T-cell clonal expansion.

Details on this clone: Its specificity is not known.

Autoimmune disease history or systemic immunosuppression led to patients being barred. CDR1 is SGDLS, CDR2 YYNGEE, per germline. The CDR3 covers 15 residues. V was shortened by 5 bases and J by 1 base, with 15 bases between the two germline ends. Only in-frame clones appear in the TCRdb table, and some are missing; sequencing was by immunoSEQ multiplex PCR. The repertoire includes about 68,000 clones, around 93% of them detected once, and about 0.3% sits in the top ten. The chain couples TRBV9 to TRBJ2-5; D possibly corresponds to TRBD1 (6 bases). The sample consisted of CD4+ or CD8+ T cells sorted from blood, taken in a trial of the OX40 agonist ivuxolimab. The TCR originated in an adult with an advanced solid tumor such as melanoma, head and neck, liver or kidney cancer. CDR3 in amino acids: CASSRLQGSQETQYF. For the CDR3, the DNA is TGTGCCAGCAGTCGATTACAGGGATCCCAAGAGACCCAGTACTTC. Combining the CDR3 with reference TRBV9 and TRBJ2-5 gives the whole variable domain DSGVTQTPKHLITATGQRVTLRCSPRSGDLSVYWYQQSLDQGLQFLIQYYNGEERAKGNILERFSAQQFPDLHSELNLSSLELGDSALYFCASSRLQGSQETQYFGPGTRLLVL.